This T cell receptor (beta chain) was retrieved from a study of cytomegalovirus exposure and HLA in healthy donors. The study, taken as a whole, reports: There were around 160 TCR beta chains listed as cytomegalovirus-associated. The tendency of first-cohort TCR clusters to co-occur in the roughly 130 validation repertoires was the finding of a later analysis.

Generated by immunoSEQ multiplex PCR, the TCRdb table keeps only in-frame clones and is missing some. The data contain about 120,000 clones, approximately 91% of them singletons. This CDR3 comprises 16 residues. CDR1 is LNHDA, CDR2 SQIVND, per germline (reference sequence). V was cut by 3 bases and J by 1 base, with 13 bases left in between. Details on this clone: Its specificity is not known.

The clonotype comes from a young man in good health and CMV-seropositive. The chain uses TRBV19 and TRBJ1-5; D perhaps matches TRBD1 (6 bases). Material for sequencing was PBMCs. This chain's CDR3 is CASSIRAGVSNQPQHF. CDR3 nucleotide sequence: TGTGCCAGTAGTATTCGGGCAGGGGTGAGCAATCAGCCCCAGCATTTT.